The clone carrying this TCR beta chain is deemed medium-sized. Its antigen is unidentified. This sample was included in a study of prognosis after radiotherapy for stage I lung cancer. Across the whole study: All non-small cell lung cancer patients were considered medically inoperable. General observations from the study: There was no determination made of whether the expanded TCR clones were tumor-specific. Lower Shannon entropy after stereotactic body radiation therapy was observed in patients who went on to develop distant metastases.

Researchers used two-round multiplex PCR to amplify TCR beta CDR3 starting from genomic DNA. It was primers specific to each TRBV and TRBJ gene that first-round PCR used. TCRdb independently ran MiXCR on the multiplex PCR reads; one entry per CDR3 protein. The data contain 13,000 or so distinct CDR3 sequences, about half of them singletons. Germline CDR1 and CDR2: MNHEY and SVGAGI. The CDR3 spans 17 residues. Trimming took 2 bases from V and 6 from J; bases not matched to a gene: 9. The sequencing used PBMCs, collected before or after stereotactic body radiation therapy (not recorded which). This rearrangement joins TRBV6-5 to TRBJ2-2; 10 positions match TRBD1. This sequence originates from a donor aged 50 or older with non-small cell lung cancer. The CDR3 DNA reads as TGTGCCAGCAGTTACGGGCTACCCGGGACAGGGGCCGGGGAGCTGTTTTTT. It specifies CASSYGLPGTGAGELFF.